The rows below give T cell receptor beta chains drawn from one sample of a study of blood T cell repertoires in COVID-19. Assay used: immunoSEQ multiplex PCR; TCRdb lists only in-frame clones, some missing. The table lists 170,000 or so clones, approximately 80% of them singletons. Sequences were obtained from peripheral blood. These receptors were collected from a woman in her sixties with acute or convalescent COVID-19. CDR3s include the opening cysteine and the closing phenylalanine or tryptophan. D genes are given only for firm matches. Expanded clones get a size class; other rows say once, few or many, or leave the size out.

.,TRBJ1-1,TRBV18,.,TGTGCCAGCTCACCACAGTGGCAGGGCACTGAAGCTTTCTTT,CASSPQWQGTEAFF
.,TRBJ1-1,TRBV5-8,TRBD1,TGTGCCAGCAGCGTGAACGCAGGGGGTGGGCATATAAGGGCTGAAGCTTTCTTT,CASSVNAGGGHIRAEAFF
.,TRBJ2-3,TRBV12-3/TRBV12-4,.,TGTGCCAGCAGTGACGACAGTTCAGATACGCAGTATTTT,CASSDDSSDTQYF
.,TRBJ1-1,TRBV9,TRBD1,TGTGCCAGCAGCGTCGGGGACAGGCTTAAGACTGAAGCTTTCTTT,CASSVGDRLKTEAFF
once,TRBJ1-5,TRBV7-2,TRBD1,TGTGCCAGCAGCTTAGTCGGGCCAGGGGGCATTCAGCCCCAGCGTTTT,CASSLVGPGGIQPQRF
.,TRBJ2-7,TRBV6-5,TRBD1,TGTGCCAGCAGCCGACAGGGTAAAAACGAGCAGTACTTC,CASSRQGKNEQYF
few,TRBJ2-1,TRBV3-1/TRBV3-2,TRBD1,TGTGCCAGCAGCCAGCCGGGACAGGGGTCAATCGAGCAGTTCTTC,CASSQPGQGSIEQFF
many,TRBJ2-7,TRBV9,.,TGTGCCAGCAGCGTAGCTGCAGGGTTCAGCTACGAGCAGTACTTC,CASSVAAGFSYEQYF
few,TRBJ1-2,TRBV19,.,TGTGCCAGTAGTCCCGCTGGACAGATAAATGGCTACACCTTC,CASSPAGQINGYTF
few,TRBJ2-3,TRBV7-2,TRBD1,TGTGCCAGCAGCGGGGGACAGTACACAGATACGCAGTATTTT,CASSGGQYTDTQYF
.,TRBJ2-3,TRBV15,TRBD2,TGTGCCACCAGCAGAGGGACTAGCGGACAAACAGATACGCAGTATTTT,CATSRGTSGQTDTQYF
.,TRBJ1-6,TRBV19,.,TGTGCCAGTAGTATCCGGGGGAACTCCTATAATTCACCCCTCCACTTT,CASSIRGNSYNSPLHF
.,TRBJ2-7,TRBV7-8,.,TGTGCCAGCAGCTTGGGCGGGGCACGATCCTACGAGCAGTACTTC,CASSLGGARSYEQYF
once,TRBJ2-1,TRBV3-1/TRBV3-2,TRBD2,TGTGCCAGCAGCCAGACTAGCGGGGGGCCGACAGATGAGCAGTTCTTC,CASSQTSGGPTDEQFF
once,TRBJ2-3,TRBV7-9,.,TGTGCCAGCAGGCCGACAGGTGAAACAGATACGCAGTATTTT,CASRPTGETDTQYF
.,TRBJ2-7,TRBV30,.,TGTGCCTTTTACCAGGGGTTCGAGCAGTACTTC,CAFYQGFEQYF
.,TRBJ1-2,TRBV4-3,TRBD1,TGCGCCAGCAGCCAGGGGACAGATAACTATGGCTACACCTTC,CASSQGTDNYGYTF
.,TRBJ2-1,TRBV9,TRBD1,TGTGCCAGCAGCGCGACAGGGAGCTCCTACAATGAGCAGTTCTTC,CASSATGSSYNEQFF
.,TRBJ2-2,TRBV18,.,TGTGCCAGCTCACTCCAGGGGAACACCGGGGAGCTGTTTTTT,CASSLQGNTGELFF
.,TRBJ1-1,TRBV18,.,TGTGCCAGCTCACCTACGACGGGTGAAGCTTTCTTT,CASSPTTGEAFF
.,TRBJ2-2,TRBV18,TRBD2,TGTGCCAGCTCGTCTAGCGGGGACAACACCGGGGAGCTGTTTTTT,CASSSSGDNTGELFF
.,TRBJ2-6,TRBV10-1,TRBD2,TGCGCCAGCAGTGATAGCGGGGGGTTCTCTGGGGCCAACGTCCTGACTTTC,CASSDSGGFSGANVLTF
.,TRBJ1-1,TRBV6-6,.,TGTGCCATCACAGTAGGGAACACTGAAGCTTTCTTT,CAITVGNTEAFF
.,TRBJ2-3,TRBV5-1,TRBD2,TGCGCCAGCAGCTTGCGGGGGGGCAGTGGAGATACGCAGTATTTT,CASSLRGGSGDTQYF
once,TRBJ1-4,TRBV7-9,.,TGTGCCAGCGGTCGGCAGGGCCGTAATGAAAAACTGTTTTTT,CASGRQGRNEKLFF
once,TRBJ1-2,TRBV3-1/TRBV3-2,TRBD1,TGTGCCAGCAGCCAGGTAGGGGGCGCGGACTATGGCTACACCTTC,CASSQVGGADYGYTF
.,TRBJ2-7,TRBV6-5,.,TGTGCCAGCAGTTATACCGGGTACGAGCAGTACTTC,CASSYTGYEQYF
.,TRBJ2-1,TRBV4-3,TRBD2,TGCGCCAGCAGCCAAGTGAGGGGGGGACTAGCGTCCTACAATGAGCAGTTCTTC,CASSQVRGGLASYNEQFF
.,TRBJ1-5,TRBV6-6,.,TGTGCCAGCAGTTACTTGGTGGGGGCGAATCAGCCCCAGCATTTT,CASSYLVGANQPQHF
.,TRBJ2-1,TRBV7-6,TRBD2,TGTGCCAGCAGCTTGAGCCTGACTAGCGGGGGGAACAATGAGCAGTTCTTC,CASSLSLTSGGNNEQFF
.,TRBJ2-3,TRBV24-1,TRBD2,TGTGCCACCAGTGGTCCCCTGGGCGGGGGACCAGATACGCAGTATTTT,CATSGPLGGGPDTQYF
few,TRBJ1-2,TRBV9,TRBD1,TGTGCCAGCAGCACTCCCAGGGGACAGGGGCCCTTCTCCTATGGCTACACCTTC,CASSTPRGQGPFSYGYTF
.,TRBJ2-3,TRBV7-2,TRBD2,TGTGCCAGCAGCCTAGAGGGACTAGCGGGGGGGCCAGATACGCAGTATTTT,CASSLEGLAGGPDTQYF
.,TRBJ2-1,TRBV4-3,.,TGCGCCAGCAGCCAACGGCCCACAGGGAGCGCCTACAATGAGCAGTTCTTC,CASSQRPTGSAYNEQFF
.,TRBJ1-4,TRBV2,.,TGTGCCAGCAGTCGACGACAGAAGGCAACTAATGAAAAACTGTTTTTT,CASSRRQKATNEKLFF
once,TRBJ2-1,TRBV11-3,TRBD1,TGTGCCAGCAGCTTATACAGGGGAACGTACAATGAGCAGTTCTTC,CASSLYRGTYNEQFF
.,TRBJ2-7,TRBV15,.,TGTGCCACCAGCAGCACAGCGGGTCCTAACTCCTACGAGCAGTACTTC,CATSSTAGPNSYEQYF
few,TRBJ2-1,TRBV9,.,TGTGCCAGCAGCCCATTTAGGGGGTTCCAGAATGAGCAGTTCTTC,CASSPFRGFQNEQFF
.,TRBJ1-2,TRBV19,.,TGTGCCAGTAGCACTCTACAGGGATTTGGCTATGGCTACACCTTC,CASSTLQGFGYGYTF
.,TRBJ1-5,TRBV2,TRBD1,TGTGCCAGCAGTGTTGGCAGGGGGCTTATCCAGCCCCAGCATTTT,CASSVGRGLIQPQHF
.,TRBJ2-7,TRBV7-2,TRBD1,TGTGCCAGCAGCCCCCGGACAGGAACCTACGAGCAGTACTTC,CASSPRTGTYEQYF
.,TRBJ1-1,TRBV19,.,TGTGCCAGTAGTATGAAGGGAAGAGGGACTGAAGCTTTCTTT,CASSMKGRGTEAFF
few,TRBJ2-7,TRBV10-1,TRBD1,TGCGCCAGCAGTAAGACCCTGGGACAGGGAGTGAACGAGCAGTACTTC,CASSKTLGQGVNEQYF
.,TRBJ1-5,TRBV6-1,TRBD1,TGTGCCAGCAGTCCGGACAGGGGGGGACAGCCCCAGCATTTT,CASSPDRGGQPQHF
.,TRBJ1-5,TRBV11-2,TRBD1,TGTGCCAGCAGCGTCCAACAGGGGGTAAATCAGCCCCAGCATTTT,CASSVQQGVNQPQHF
.,TRBJ1-3,TRBV18,.,TGTGCCAGCTCACCAGGGCAGGGGACCCTCTCTGGAAACACCATATATTTT,CASSPGQGTLSGNTIYF
.,TRBJ1-6,TRBV6-5,TRBD1,TGTGCCGCAGGGGGCTCAAGATCACCCCTCCACTTT,CAAGGSRSPLHF